Listed here are 21 T cell receptor beta chains from one sample, sequenced in a study of CD8+CD57+ T cells in acquired aplastic anemia. Investigators profiled TCR beta VDJ and CDR3 from genomic DNA template. TCRdb reanalysed the reads using MiXCR and keeps one entry per CDR3 protein. Found here are some 200,000 distinct CDR3 sequences, roughly 35% of them singletons; the top ten hold 1.1%. Material: sorted CD4+, CD8+, or CD8+CD57+ T cells (not recorded which) from PBMCs. All receptors derive from a human donor in good health, serving as a control.

V is TRBV3-1 and J is TRBJ2-1; D is unclear. Germline V gene data show CDR1 as LGHDT and CDR2 as YNNKEL (reference sequence). The germline V and J ends were trimmed by 1 base and 5 bases, with 12 bases remaining between them. The CDR3 covers 15 residues. The CDR3 protein is CASSQGLETHNEQFF. The CDR3 bases are TGTGCCAGCAGCCAAGGTCTCGAGACTCACAATGAGCAGTTCTTC.

This clonotype showed up just a few times. A much larger clone lies one base from this, so it may be a read error. The rearrangement uses TRBV11-2 and TRBJ2-7; TRBD1 or TRBD2 may be the D gene (6 bases each). The germline V gene has CDR1 SGHAT and CDR2 FQNNGV. This CDR3 spans 13 amino acids. Between the trimmed V and J ends, which lost 5 bases and 8 bases, there was a span of 16 bases. CDR3 DNA sequence: TGTGCCAGCAGCGAACGCCTGGGGGGCAAGCAGTACTTC. Encoded protein: CASSERLGGKQYF.

This clonotype occurred many times. The CDR3 DNA reads as TGCAGTGCTAGAGATCAGGCTAGCTACTACGAGCAGTACTTC. Its protein is CSARDQASYYEQYF. This sequence joins TRBV20-1 and TRBJ2-7, with a weak D call TRBD2 (5 bases). V lost 0 bases to trimming and J lost 3 bases, with 12 bases between them. The CDR3 covers 14 residues. Looked up from germline, CDR1 is DFQATT and CDR2 is SNEGSKA (reference sequence).

Notes on this clonotype: It may be a read error: a sequence one base away is much more abundant. The chain has TRBV20-1 and TRBJ2-1, with TRBD2 identical over 9 bases. The CDR3 runs 14 residues. From germline, CDR1 is DFQATT and CDR2 SNEGSKA (reference sequence). The CDR3: CSANWLAGKGEQLF. The DNA of the CDR3 is TGCAGTGCTAATTGGCTAGCGGGGAAGGGGGAGCAGCTCTTC.

There are a few counts of this clonotype. This sequence joins TRBV4-1 and TRBJ2-1, with D possibly TRBD2 on 5 matching bases. Germline V lookup: CDR1 MGHRA, CDR2 YSYEKL. V was shortened by 2 bases and J by 6 bases, with 17 bases between the two germline ends. CDR3 length: 16 amino acids. The CDR3 sequence: CASSQIFAPGSNEQFF. The DNA of the CDR3 is TGCGCCAGCAGCCAAATCTTCGCCCCGGGAAGCAATGAGCAGTTCTTC.

V is TRBV6-1 and J is TRBJ1-1; D remains unclear. The CDR3 covers 12 residues. Trimming left V 4 bases short and J 7 bases short, with 10 bases between. The germline gives CDR1 MNHNS, CDR2 SASEGT. The CDR3 reads CASSVGVLEAFF. The CDR3 DNA follows: TGTGCCAGCAGTGTGGGAGTCCTTGAAGCTTTCTTT.

At least ten counts were recorded for this clonotype. The V and J genes are TRBV6-1 and TRBJ1-2, with TRBD1 as a possible D gene (6 bases). Germline V gives CDR1 MNHNS, CDR2 SASEGT. Trimming cost V 7 bases and J 8 bases, with 20 bases left between them. CDR3 length equals 14 residues. CDR3 in DNA: TGTGCCAGCAACCGACTAGACAGGATGGGAGGCTACACCTTC. Its translation: CASNRLDRMGGYTF.

Details on this clonotype: A read error may be the cause here, since a much bigger clone is one base away. The gene calls are TRBV20-1 and TRBJ2-7; D gene ambiguous. CDR1 DFQATT and CDR2 SNEGSKA come from the germline V gene (reference sequence). CDR3 size: 14 residues. Trimming removed 3 bases from V and 5 bases from J, with 17 bases in between. The CDR3 coding sequence is TGCAGTGCTAGTCTCGGTATGGGAAGGGACGAGCAGTACTTC. It yields the protein CSASLGMGRDEQYF.

The sample holds many counts of this clonotype. The chain recombines TRBV24-1 with TRBJ1-3; the D is unclear. There are 15 residues in the CDR3. Trimming took off 4 bases at V and 1 base at J, with 10 bases between the two ends. Germline V gene lookup returns CDR1 KGHDR and CDR2 SFDVKD. Written as DNA, the CDR3 is TGTGCCACCAGTGACCCCGGACGGTCTGGAAACACCATATATTTT. Translated, it gives CATSDPGRSGNTIYF.

The rearrangement links TRBV6-5 to TRBJ1-1; the D is unclear. The CDR3 sequence is 12 residues long. The V and J ends lost 4 bases and 11 bases respectively, with 14 bases between them. Germline lookup yields CDR1 MNHEY and CDR2 SVGAGI. The CDR3 nucleotides read TGTGCCAGCAGTTCGTTTGGGGTCGGCGCTTTCTTT. This codes for CASSSFGVGAFF.

Only a few counts were recorded for this clonotype. J is TRBJ1-3 and V is TRBV30; TRBD1 matches 11 bases. This CDR3 is built from 15 residues. From germline, CDR1 is GTSNPN and CDR2 SVGIG (reference sequence). J gave up 1 base and V 7 bases, and 6 bases lay outside the gene matches. The CDR3 here is CAFGQGAASGNTIYF. CDR3 DNA sequence: TGTGCCTTTGGACAGGGGGCTGCATCTGGAAACACCATATATTTT.

Concerning this clonotype: It is likely a read error, because the conserved phenylalanine at the end of the CDR3 is missing. V is TRBV6-5 and J is TRBJ2-5, with TRBD2 matching 14 bases. CDR3 length: 18 residues. Germline V CDR1 and CDR2: MNHEY, SVGAGI. With V trimmed by 0 bases and J by 1 base, 4 bases remained unmatched. CDR3 in amino acids: CASSYSPGLAGGQETQYL. DNA for the CDR3: TGTGCCAGCAGTTACTCTCCCGGACTAGCGGGGGGCCAAGAGACCCAGTACCTC.

This clonotype was seen ten or more times. The gene calls are TRBV20-1 and TRBJ1-2, with 8 bases matching TRBD1. The J segment lost 2 bases and the V segment lost 5 bases, leaving 7 bases of the junction unmatched. CDR3 length: 14 amino acids. Looked up from germline, CDR1 is DFQATT and CDR2 is SNEGSKA (reference sequence). Here the CDR3 DNA reads TGCAGTGCTCTAGGGACAGGTCGGAACTATGGCTACACCTTC. This translates into CSALGTGRNYGYTF.

Many counts were recorded for this clonotype. The chain couples TRBV12-3 or TRBV12-4 to TRBJ2-7; D is ambiguous. V was pared by 0 bases and J by 3 bases, with 9 bases between. There are 14 residues in the CDR3. The DNA of the CDR3 is TGTGCCAGCAGTTTAGCTGGGCTGGTCTACGAGCAGTACTTC. Its translation is CASSLAGLVYEQYF.

Ten or more counts support this clonotype. V is TRBV5-1 and J is TRBJ2-1, with 8 bases that match TRBD1. The germline gives CDR1 SGHRS, CDR2 YFSETQ. The length of the CDR3 is 15 residues. V shed 4 bases and J 3 bases; nucleotides not matched to a gene: 6. CDR3 sequence reads: CASSRGQESYNEQFF. The CDR3 bases are TGCGCCAGCAGCAGGGGACAGGAGAGCTACAATGAGCAGTTCTTC.

The V and J genes are TRBV19 and TRBJ2-7; D remains unclear. Trimming cost V 7 bases and J 4 bases, with 17 bases left between them. This CDR3 has 14 residues. CDR1 is LNHDA and CDR2 is SQIVND in the germline V gene (reference sequence). The CDR3 coding sequence is TGTGCCAGTAAATTCCGATCAACGGAGTACGAGCAGTACTTC. Protein product: CASKFRSTEYEQYF.

This clonotype appeared many times. The chain joins TRBV12-3 or TRBV12-4 to TRBJ1-2, with D perhaps TRBD1 (5 bases). The CDR3 is 14 residues long. The ends were cut back, 2 bases at V and 5 bases at J, with 12 bases in the middle. This chain's CDR3 is CASSLLGVGYGYTF. The CDR3 DNA sequence: TGTGCCAGCAGTTTACTAGGGGTAGGGTATGGCTACACCTTC.

The CDR3, as DNA: TGCAGCGTTGGGTGGACAGTCCCTCCGAACTATGGCTACACCTTC. Translated, it gives CSVGWTVPPNYGYTF. This sequence joins TRBV29-1 and TRBJ1-2, with a tentative D call TRBD1 (6 bases). CDR3 size: 15 residues. Per germline, CDR1 SQVTM and CDR2 ANQGSEA. V dropped 4 bases and J dropped 2 bases, with 17 bases sitting between them. The entire variable domain, with the rest obtained from reference TRBV29-1 and TRBJ1-2, is as follows: SAVISQKPSRDICQRGTSLTIQCQVDSQVTMMFWYRQQPGQSLTLIATANQGSEATYESGFVIDKFPISRPNLTFSTLTVSNMSPEDSSIYLCSVGWTVPPNYGYTFGSGTRLTVV.

The V call is TRBV2, the J call TRBJ1-2, with D perhaps TRBD1 (6 bases). V was clipped by 5 bases and J by 7 bases, with 17 bases between them. Germline V gene data show CDR1 as SNHLY and CDR2 as FYNNEI. The CDR3 sequence is 14 residues long. CDR3 in amino acids: CASSYQGSRGGYTF. As DNA, the CDR3 is TGTGCCAGCAGTTACCAGGGGTCTCGGGGTGGCTACACCTTC.

This clonotype was recorded many times. The V gene is TRBV19, the J gene TRBJ2-1; 10 positions match TRBD1. This CDR3 has 15 residues. Germline V gene data show CDR1 as LNHDA and CDR2 as SQIVND (reference sequence). Losses at the gene ends were 5 bases for V and 6 bases for J; bases not matched to a gene: 7. The chain's CDR3 is CASSDGTGDSNEQFF. The CDR3 DNA sequence: TGTGCCAGTAGTGACGGGACAGGGGATTCCAATGAGCAGTTCTTC.

This clonotype was picked up many times. This chain connects TRBV2 to TRBJ1-6; no definite D call. Germline V gene data show CDR1 as SNHLY and CDR2 as FYNNEI. This CDR3 spans 13 amino acids. V lost 11 bases, J lost 6 bases, and 14 bases lay in between. The CDR3 nucleotides are TGTGCCGGCCTTCAAGAGTCTAATTCACCCCTCCACTTT. It encodes CAGLQESNSPLHF.